Presented here are 10 T cell receptor beta chains from one specimen sequenced in a study of CD8+ T cells in alopecia areata. As for treatment: oral pan-JAK inhibitor, 5-10 mg twice daily. Extracted RNA was reverse transcribed into cDNA, the sequencing template. Assay: immunoSEQ multiplex PCR; the TCRdb copy retains only in-frame clones and omits some. Counted here are hundreds of thousands of clones, under 70% occurring once; the ten biggest clones make up 1.2%. Sequencing was performed on CD4+ T cells sorted from blood, taken around week 44, from a patient treated with tofacitinib. The receptors here all came from a human donor with alopecia areata.

The gene calls are TRBV20-1 and TRBJ1-1; maybe TRBD1 (5 bases). Per the germline V gene, CDR1 is DFQATT and CDR2 is SNEGSKA (reference sequence). CDR3 length: 11 amino acids. Between the trimmed V and J ends, which lost 5 bases and 4 bases, there was a span of 8 bases. The CDR3 DNA is TGCAGTGCTTGGGGCGGCACTGAAGCTTTCTTT. Protein: CSAWGGTEAFF.

The V gene is TRBV4-1, the J gene TRBJ1-1, with D tentatively TRBD1 (6 bases). V gave up 4 bases and J gave up 4 bases, with 22 bases separating them. CDR1 and CDR2 from the germline V gene are MGHRA and YSYEKL. The CDR3 is 17 amino acids. The CDR3 bases are TGCGCCAGCAGCCGCAACCTGGGGAACAGGGTGGTCACTGAAGCTTTCTTT. Amino acids: CASSRNLGNRVVTEAFF.

There are a few counts of this clone. This chain joins TRBV19 and TRBJ2-7; perhaps D is TRBD1 or TRBD2 (6 bases each). The CDR3 runs 15 residues. Trimming removed 5 bases from V and 5 bases from J, with 19 bases in between. Germline assignment: CDR1 LNHDA and CDR2 SQIVND (reference sequence). For the CDR3, the DNA is TGTGCCAGTAGTGCCCTCGGGGGCCTCCCAGACGAGCAGTACTTC. It yields the protein CASSALGGLPDEQYF.

The chain couples TRBV7-8 to TRBJ1-1; the match to TRBD1 covers 7 bases. The germline gives CDR1 SGHVS, CDR2 FQNEAQ. The CDR3 runs to 15 residues. V was clipped by 5 bases and J by 0 bases; unmatched bases: 6. CDR3: CASSRRDRLNTEAFF. The DNA of the CDR3 is TGTGCCAGCAGCAGACGGGACAGATTGAACACTGAAGCTTTCTTT.

The rearrangement uses TRBV15 and TRBJ1-1; 7 positions agree with TRBD1. The CDR3 extends over 14 amino acids. J lost 1 base, V lost 5 bases, and 4 bases had no gene match. The germline V gene encodes CDR1 LNHNV and CDR2 YYDKDF (reference sequence). CDR3 region: CATSLDRKNTEAFF. DNA for the CDR3: TGTGCCACCAGCTTGGACAGGAAGAACACTGAAGCTTTCTTT.

The rearrangement links TRBV11-2 to TRBJ2-5; the D is unclear. The CDR3 length is 12 residues. Germline V gene data show CDR1 as SGHAT and CDR2 as FQNNGV. The ends were cut back, 5 bases at V and 4 bases at J, with 8 bases in the middle. DNA of the CDR3: TGTGCCAGCAGCCCTGCCCTAGAGACCCAGTACTTC. It translates to CASSPALETQYF.

The chain combines TRBV5-1 with TRBJ2-5, with D uncertain. The CDR3 loop spans 14 amino acids. CDR1 is SGHRS and CDR2 is YFSETQ in the germline V gene. Trimming removed 0 bases at V and 0 bases at J, with 6 bases between. This chain's CDR3 is CASSLVGYQETQYF. In DNA, the CDR3 is TGCGCCAGCAGCTTGGTCGGGTACCAAGAGACCCAGTACTTC.

The rearrangement joins TRBV7-2 to TRBJ2-2; D is uncertain. In germline, CDR1 is SGHTA, CDR2 FQGNSA. V was trimmed by 5 bases and J by 3 bases, leaving 7 bases between them. This CDR3 contains 13 residues. CDR3 coding DNA: TGTGCCAGCAGCCAGATGTACACCGGGGAGCTGTTTTTT. It codes for CASSQMYTGELFF.

This clone was seen just once. This CDR3 is CASNRDSNQPQHF. The CDR3, as DNA: TGTGCCAGCAACCGGGACAGCAATCAGCCCCAGCATTTT. This sequence joins TRBV6-1 and TRBJ1-5; D is possibly TRBD1 (5 bases). CDR3 length: 13 amino acids. V shed 7 bases and J shed 1 base, with 8 bases lying between them. Germline V CDR1 and CDR2: MNHNS, SASEGT.

The chain carries TRBV2 and TRBJ1-2; TRBD1 might be the D (5 bases). Germline V gene lookup returns CDR1 SNHLY and CDR2 FYNNEI. With 3 bases removed from V and 8 bases from J, the gap between germline ends came to 13 bases. This CDR3 has 13 amino acids. This CDR3 is CASSEGPRTGYTF. The CDR3 coding sequence is TGTGCCAGCAGTGAGGGGCCGCGAACGGGCTACACCTTC. Based on the CDR3 plus reference TRBV2 and TRBJ1-2, the full variable domain is EPEVTQTPSHQVTQMGQEVILRCVPISNHLYFYWYRQILGQKVEFLVSFYNNEISEKSEIFDDQFSVERPDGSNFTLKIRSTKLEDSAMYFCASSEGPRTGYTFGSGTRLTVV.